These 23 T cell receptor beta chains share one sample of origin, sequenced in a study of T cell repertoires in cytomegalovirus infection. TCRdb re-called the reads through MiXCR, storing one row per CDR3 protein. The sample includes 700,000 to 850,000 distinct CDR3 sequences, about 30% of them seen just once. Antigens for these TCRs are unknown. The sequencing here drew on cultured CD8+ T cells from PBMCs, taken from culture after CMV antigen stimulation. Receptors originate from a human donor in good health (CMV status not recorded). Some clones in this sample may be carry-over from other donors' samples.

This clonotype was counted between two and nine times. This chain joins TRBV6-1 and TRBJ2-7; the D call may be TRBD1 or TRBD2 (5 bases each). CDR1 and CDR2 (germline): MNHNS, SASEGT. This CDR3 region has 15 residues. V lost 6 bases, J lost 5 bases, and 20 bases lay in between. The CDR3 is CASRSWRAGSHEQYF. The CDR3, as DNA: TGTGCCAGCAGGTCGTGGCGGGCAGGGTCACACGAGCAGTACTTC.

The chain employs TRBV27 and TRBJ2-7, with D possibly being TRBD1 (5 bases). The germline V and J ends were trimmed by 4 bases and 1 base, with 8 bases remaining between them. The CDR3 loop spans 13 amino acids. Per germline, CDR1 MNHEY and CDR2 SMNVEV (reference sequence). CDR3 in DNA: TGTGCCAGCAGTTCCAGGGTTTCCTACGAGCAGTACTTC. It is translated as CASSSRVSYEQYF.

The chain joins TRBV4-1 to TRBJ2-7; D is tentatively TRBD1 or TRBD2 (5 bases each). This CDR3 contains 14 residues. The V end lost 0 bases, the J end lost 4 bases, and 10 bases lay between the germline ends. Germline V gene lookup returns CDR1 MGHRA and CDR2 YSYEKL. Written as DNA, the CDR3 is TGCGCCAGCAGCCAAGATAATGGGGGATACGAGCAGTACGTC. Protein product: CASSQDNGGYEQYV.

The rearrangement joins TRBV6-5 to TRBJ2-5, with D hard to call. CDR3 length: 13 amino acids. V lost 6 bases to trimming and J lost 3 bases, with 11 bases between them. CDR1 is MNHEY, CDR2 SVGAGI, per germline. CDR3 nucleotides: TGTGCCAGCAGCCCCGTAGGAGAAGAGACCCAGTACTTC. Its translation is CASSPVGEETQYF.

This clonotype was picked up a small number of times. The chain has TRBV6-2 or TRBV6-3 and TRBJ2-1, with a tentative D call TRBD1 (5 bases). V was clipped by 0 bases and J by 3 bases, with 21 bases between them. The CDR3 length is 19 residues. Germline loops: CDR1 MNHEY, CDR2 SVGEGT. This CDR3 is CASSYSTRGRGRVYNEQFF. CDR3 nucleotide sequence: TGTGCCAGCAGTTACTCGACCAGAGGAAGGGGCAGAGTCTACAATGAGCAGTTCTTC.

A remark on this clonotype: Relative to the germline gene, one junction end is altered; a read error may explain this. This rearrangement joins TRBV20-1 to TRBJ1-1; 9 nucleotides line up with TRBD1. CDR1 DFQATT and CDR2 SNEGSKA come from the germline V gene (reference sequence). The CDR3 has 13 amino acids. The CDR3 region has the DNA TGCAGTACTAGTACAGGGGGCAACACTGAAGCCTTCTTT. It codes for CSTSTGGNTEAFF.

This clonotype was detected a few times. The chain combines TRBV29-1 with TRBJ2-1; no clear D. The CDR3 has 11 residues. V lost 3 bases and J 4 bases, leaving 4 bases between the germline ends. The germline V gene encodes CDR1 SQVTM and CDR2 ANQGSEA. The CDR3 reads CSVETYNEQFF. Here the CDR3 DNA reads TGCAGCGTTGAGACATACAATGAGCAGTTCTTC.

V gene TRBV20-1 combines with J gene TRBJ1-2; TRBD1 matches at 12 bases. The germline CDR1 and CDR2 sequences are DFQATT and SNEGSKA (reference sequence). The CDR3 loop spans 16 amino acids. As DNA, the CDR3 is TGCAGCGGGGAACCGGGACAGGGGGCGGTCGAGAATGGCTACACCTTC. This encodes CSGEPGQGAVENGYTF.

In the case of this clonotype: A much larger clone sits a single nucleotide away, making a read error possible. This sequence joins TRBV20-1 and TRBJ1-2; tentative D call: TRBD1 (6 bases). This CDR3 contains 12 residues. Germline V gives CDR1 DFQATT, CDR2 SNEGSKA (reference sequence). CDR3: CSAQGGNYSYTF. For the CDR3, the DNA is TGCAGTGCACAGGGAGGGAACTATAGCTACACCTTC.

There are many counts of this clonotype. CDR3 DNA sequence: TGTGCCAGCAGCTCCCCTGGGAGGCGGACTAGCTTATTAATGGCAGATACGCAGTATTTT. Protein sequence: CASSSPGRRTSLLMADTQYF. J is TRBJ2-3 and V is TRBV7-6; 8 bases fit TRBD2. The CDR3 runs to 20 residues. Germline CDR1 and CDR2: SGHVS and FNYEAQ. V was pared by 4 bases and J by 4 bases, with 22 bases of the junction left unmatched.

In this sample, this clonotype turned up a few times. The junction shows a germline mismatch at one end, possibly a read error. The chain joins TRBV11-2 to TRBJ2-3; D is uncertain. This CDR3 spans 12 amino acids. Germline V gives CDR1 SGHAT, CDR2 FQNNGV. The CDR3 coding sequence is TGTGCCAGCAGCTTCCGTCGCGAAGACCTAGGTTTT. Its translation is CASSFRREDLGF.

J is TRBJ2-5 and V is TRBV19; possibly TRBD1 for D (5 bases). Germline V gene lookup returns CDR1 LNHDA and CDR2 SQIVND (reference sequence). The CDR3 has 18 amino acids. The V end lost 3 bases, the J end lost 2 bases, and 22 bases lay between the germline ends. CDR3 sequence reads: CASSMSRIGQGLQETQYF. CDR3 nucleotide sequence: TGTGCCAGTAGTATGTCCAGAATTGGGCAGGGTTTGCAAGAGACCCAGTACTTC.

The chain joins TRBV28 to TRBJ2-5; 7 positions match TRBD1. With 5 bases clipped from V and 7 bases from J, the junction kept 19 bases outside the gene matches. In germline, CDR1 is MDHEN, CDR2 SYDVKM. The CDR3 is made up of 17 amino acids. The CDR3 is CASSPELDQGDRGTQYF. CDR3 nucleotides: TGTGCCAGCAGTCCCGAACTTGATCAGGGGGATCGGGGGACCCAGTACTTC.

The chain employs TRBV6-6 and TRBJ2-7; 11 bases align to TRBD1. The CDR3 spans 14 residues. The ends lost 8 bases at V and 3 bases at J; junction bases unmatched: 6. Germline CDR1 is MNHNY and CDR2 is SVGAGI (reference sequence). The CDR3, as DNA: TGTGCCAGCGGAGGGACAGGGGGGGACTACGAGCAGTACGTC. Amino acids: CASGGTGGDYEQYV.

This clonotype was observed a handful of times. The chain is built from TRBV12-3 or TRBV12-4 and TRBJ2-1; D is possibly TRBD2 (5 bases). The CDR3 sequence is 14 residues long. Trimming took off 7 bases at V and 5 bases at J, with 15 bases between the two ends. The CDR3 region is CASTQRVENNEQFF. The CDR3 DNA follows: TGTGCCAGCACGCAGAGGGTGGAGAACAATGAGCAGTTCTTC.

This chain connects TRBV20-1 to TRBJ1-1; 7 nucleotides agree with TRBD1. The CDR3 extends over 14 amino acids. Germline V gene lookup returns CDR1 DFQATT and CDR2 SNEGSKA (reference sequence). V shed 3 bases, J shed 2 bases, and the junction held 6 bases outside the gene matches. CDR3 DNA: TGCAGTGCTAGGTTAGGGGGCTTTAACACTGAAGCTTTCTTT. Translation gives CSARLGGFNTEAFF.

In this sample, this clonotype turned up many times. The chain joins TRBV12-3 or TRBV12-4 to TRBJ2-5; D could derive from TRBD1 or TRBD2 (5 bases each). Deletions cut 4 bases from V and 1 base from J, with 13 bases between. CDR3 size: 15 residues. The CDR3 sequence: CASSYSGAFQETQYF. CDR3 bases: TGTGCCAGCAGTTATTCCGGGGCCTTCCAAGAGACCCAGTACTTC.

As DNA, the CDR3 is TGTGCCAGCAGTTCCGGACCCGGCTCTGGAAACACCATATATTTT. Translating it yields CASSSGPGSGNTIYF. The rearrangement uses TRBV27 and TRBJ1-3; no definite D call. Germline CDR1 is MNHEY and CDR2 is SMNVEV (reference sequence). The ends were cut back, 4 bases at V and 0 bases at J, with 10 bases in the middle. The CDR3 contains 15 residues.

A note on this clonotype: A single base separates this from a much larger clone, so it may be a read error. The J gene is TRBJ2-3, the V gene TRBV7-2; D is perhaps TRBD2 (6 bases). The CDR3 covers 20 residues. Germline assignment: CDR1 SGHTA and CDR2 FQGNSA. CDR3 residues: CASGLERGGLGGWGTDTQYF. The CDR3 nucleotides read TGTGCCAGCGGCTTAGAGAGGGGAGGCTTGGGGGGTTGGGGCACAGATACGCAGTATTTT. The variable domain in full, completed from reference TRBV7-2 and TRBJ2-3, reads GAGVSQSPSNKVTEKGKDVELRCDPISGHTALYWYRQSLGQGLEFLIYFQGNSAPDKSGLPSDRFSAERTGGSVSTLTIQRTQQEDSAVYLCASGLERGGLGGWGTDTQYFGPGTRLTVL.

A few counts support this clonotype. The CDR3, as DNA: TGTGCCAGCAGCGTGACAGGGGGGAGTCAGCCCCAGCATTTT. This gives the protein CASSVTGGSQPQHF. The V gene is TRBV27, the J gene TRBJ1-5; TRBD1 matches at 9 bases. The V gene end was trimmed by 6 bases and the J gene end by 6 bases; junction bases not matched to a gene: 6. Germline V gene lookup returns CDR1 MNHEY and CDR2 SMNVEV (reference sequence). The CDR3 consists of 14 residues.

In this sample, this clonotype turned up many times. The genes are TRBV7-6 and TRBJ2-2; TRBD2 matches at 12 bases. Trimming removed 5 bases from V and 4 bases from J; junction bases left unmatched: 5. CDR3 length equals 16 residues. The germline gives CDR1 SGHVS, CDR2 FNYEAQ. The CDR3 nucleotides read TGTGCCAGCAGCATGACTAGCGGGGGCGGCACCGGGGAGCTGTTTTTT. This sequence encodes CASSMTSGGGTGELFF.

V gene TRBV24-1 combines with J gene TRBJ1-2; 7 bases match TRBD1. Germline CDR1 KGHDR, CDR2 SFDVKD. Germline trimming cut 3 bases from V and 3 bases from J; bases unmatched to any gene: 9. The CDR3 contains 16 residues. CDR3 region: CATSDRPGTADYGYTF. The CDR3 bases are TGTGCCACCAGTGATCGACCCGGGACAGCGGACTATGGCTACACCTTC.

The chain couples TRBV20-1 to TRBJ2-5; weak D call: TRBD2 (6 bases). This CDR3 comprises 13 residues. Trimming took off 7 bases at V and 0 bases at J, with 12 bases between the two ends. Germline CDR1 reads DFQATT; CDR2 reads SNEGSKA (reference sequence). The CDR3 DNA sequence: TGCAGTGGCCTTCGGGACTACCAAGAGACCCAGTACTTC. Amino acids: CSGLRDYQETQYF.